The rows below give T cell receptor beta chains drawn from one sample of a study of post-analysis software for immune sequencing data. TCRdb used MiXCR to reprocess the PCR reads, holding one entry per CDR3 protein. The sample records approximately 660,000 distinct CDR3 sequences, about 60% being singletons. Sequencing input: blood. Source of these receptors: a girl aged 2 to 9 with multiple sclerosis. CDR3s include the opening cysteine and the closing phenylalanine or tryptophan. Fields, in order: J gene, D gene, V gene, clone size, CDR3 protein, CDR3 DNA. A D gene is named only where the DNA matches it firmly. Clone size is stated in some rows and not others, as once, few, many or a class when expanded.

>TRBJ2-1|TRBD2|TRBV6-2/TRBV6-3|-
CASSFSSGGANGQFF
TGTGCCAGCAGTTTTTCTAGCGGGGGGGCTAATGGGCAGTTCTTC
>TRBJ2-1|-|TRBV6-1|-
CATRNSYNEQFF
TGTGCCACCCGTAACTCCTACAATGAGCAGTTCTTC
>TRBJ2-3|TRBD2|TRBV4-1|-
CASSQERGSTTDTQYF
TGCGCCAGCAGCCAAGAGCGCGGGAGTACAACAGATACGCAGTATTTT
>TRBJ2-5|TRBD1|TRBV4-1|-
CASSQGPDRGMEETQYF
TGCGCCAGCAGCCAGGGGCCGGACAGGGGGATGGAAGAGACCCAGTACTTC
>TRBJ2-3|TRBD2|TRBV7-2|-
CASSLAGSPSGEGTDTQYF
TGTGCCAGCAGCTTAGCGGGGTCTCCTAGCGGAGAGGGAACAGATACGCAGTATTTT
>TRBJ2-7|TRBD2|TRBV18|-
CASSLIAGEGSYEQYF
TGTGCCAGCTCACTTATAGCGGGAGAGGGTTCCTACGAGCAGTACTTC
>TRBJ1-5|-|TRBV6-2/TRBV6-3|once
CASSYNLGQFNQPQHF
TGTGCCAGCAGTTATAATCTGGGGCAGTTCAATCAGCCCCAGCATTTT
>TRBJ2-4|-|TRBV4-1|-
CASSLRGGVLAKNIQYF
TGCGCCAGCAGCCTGAGGGGGGGGGTCCTAGCCAAAAACATTCAGTACTTC
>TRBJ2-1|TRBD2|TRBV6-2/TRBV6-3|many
CASSRLAGGNEQFF
TGTGCCAGCAGCCGACTAGCGGGGGGCAATGAGCAGTTCTTC
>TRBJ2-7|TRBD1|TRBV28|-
CASRDREPGLYEQYF
TGTGCCAGCAGGGACAGGGAGCCGGGGCTCTACGAGCAGTACTTC
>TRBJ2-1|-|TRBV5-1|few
CASSWGTHNEQFF
TGCGCCAGCAGCTGGGGTACCCACAATGAGCAGTTCTTC
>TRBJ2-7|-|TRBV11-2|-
CASSLGYRYEQYF
TGTGCCAGCAGCTTAGGTTACCGTTACGAGCAGTACTTC
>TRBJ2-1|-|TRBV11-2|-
CASSRLTGSSYNEQFF
TGTGCCAGCAGCCGTTTAACGGGAAGCTCCTACAATGAGCAGTTCTTC
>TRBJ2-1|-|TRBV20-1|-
CSASGAGHYNEQFF
TGCAGTGCTAGTGGAGCGGGACACTACAATGAGCAGTTCTTC
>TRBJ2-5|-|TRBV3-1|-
CASSQGDQETQYF
TGTGCCAGCAGCCAAGGGGACCAAGAGACCCAGTACTTC
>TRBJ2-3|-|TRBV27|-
CASSLLPRELVTDTQYF
TGTGCCAGCAGTTTGCTCCCCAGGGAGTTAGTTACAGATACGCAGTATTTT
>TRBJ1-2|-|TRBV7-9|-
CASSDLQGPHNYGYTF
TGTGCCAGCAGCGATCTCCAGGGGCCCCACAACTATGGCTACACCTTC
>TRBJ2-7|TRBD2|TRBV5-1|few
CASSLRSPTSRSSYEQYF
TGCGCCAGCAGCTTGCGCTCCCCGACTAGCCGAAGCTCCTACGAGCAGTACTTC
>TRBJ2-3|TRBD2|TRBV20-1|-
CSARVAGGRTDTQYF
TGCAGTGCTAGAGTGGCGGGGGGGCGCACAGATACGCAGTATTTT
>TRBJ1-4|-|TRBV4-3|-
CASSHGRWDEKLFF
TGCGCCAGCAGCCATGGGAGGTGGGATGAAAAACTGTTTTTT
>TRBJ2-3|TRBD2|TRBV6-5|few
CASSSGGEGVGDTQYF
TGTGCCAGCAGCTCCGGAGGGGAGGGCGTGGGAGATACGCAGTATTTT
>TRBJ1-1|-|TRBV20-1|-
CSARSDRSTEAFF
TGCAGTGCTAGGTCAGACAGGTCCACTGAAGCTTTCTTT
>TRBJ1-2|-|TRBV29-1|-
CSVGQGPEYGYTF
TGCAGCGTTGGGCAGGGTCCTGAGTATGGCTACACCTTC
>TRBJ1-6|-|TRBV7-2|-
CASSLGRLDSPLHF
TGTGCCAGCAGCTTAGGGCGCCTAGATTCACCCCTCCACTTT
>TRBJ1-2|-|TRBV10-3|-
CAVEGPGEDGYTF
TGTGCCGTCGAGGGACCAGGAGAGGACGGCTACACCTTC
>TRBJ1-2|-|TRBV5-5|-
CASSFRALQAYGYTF
TGTGCCAGCAGCTTCAGGGCGCTCCAGGCCTATGGCTACACCTTC
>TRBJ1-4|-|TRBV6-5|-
CASSYGGGLVEKLFF
TGTGCCAGCAGTTACGGGGGGGGGCTCGTTGAAAAACTGTTTTTT
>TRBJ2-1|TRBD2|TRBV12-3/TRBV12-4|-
CASSSVWREGQNNEQFF
TGTGCCAGCAGTTCGGTTTGGCGGGAGGGCCAAAACAATGAGCAGTTCTTC
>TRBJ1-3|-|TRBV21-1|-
CASSYHTGEGGNTRYF
TGTGCCAGCAGCTACCACACAGGGGAAGGTGGAAACACCAGATATTTT
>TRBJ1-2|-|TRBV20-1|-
CSAPTRQHGYTF
TGCAGTGCACCGACCCGACAACATGGCTACACCTTC
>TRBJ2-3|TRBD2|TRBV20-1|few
CSARDRFHIAGGTLDTQYF
TGCAGTGCTAGAGATCGGTTCCATATAGCGGGGGGGACCCTAGATACGCAGTATTTT
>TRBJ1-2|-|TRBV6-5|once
CASSRQPKSYGYTF
TGTGCCAGCAGCCGACAACCCAAGAGCTATGGCTACACCTTC
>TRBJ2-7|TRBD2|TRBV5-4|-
CASSSSAGSRVEQYF
TGTGCCAGCAGTTCGTCAGCGGGGAGCCGTGTCGAGCAGTACTTC
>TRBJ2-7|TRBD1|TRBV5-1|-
CASSLGQGSEEQYF
TGCGCCAGCAGCTTGGGACAGGGTAGTGAGGAGCAGTACTTC
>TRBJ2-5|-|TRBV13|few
CASSLTGLVTQYF
TGTGCCAGCAGCTTGACAGGTTTGGTGACCCAGTACTTC
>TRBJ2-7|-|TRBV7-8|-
CASSLTISHEQYF
TGTGCCAGCAGCTTAACAATTTCCCACGAGCAGTACTTC
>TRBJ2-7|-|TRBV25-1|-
CASSGPREGPYEQYF
TGTGCCAGCAGTGGGCCGAGAGAGGGCCCCTACGAGCAGTACTTC
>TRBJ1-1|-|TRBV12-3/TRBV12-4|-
CASSPYRVLSTEAFF
TGTGCCAGCAGTCCCTACAGGGTATTATCCACTGAAGCTTTCTTT
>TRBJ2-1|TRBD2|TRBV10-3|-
CAISGIAGGYNEQFF
TGTGCCATCAGTGGCATAGCGGGAGGCTACAATGAGCAGTTCTTC
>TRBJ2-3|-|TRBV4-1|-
CASSQGLGSDTQYF
TGCGCCAGCAGCCAAGGGTTAGGGTCAGATACGCAGTATTTT
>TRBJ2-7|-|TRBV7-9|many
CASSLGREQYF
TGTGCCAGCAGCCTTGGTCGCGAGCAGTACTTC
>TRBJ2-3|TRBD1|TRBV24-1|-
CATSDEDRASTDTQYF
TGTGCCACCAGTGATGAGGACAGGGCTAGCACAGATACGCAGTATTTT
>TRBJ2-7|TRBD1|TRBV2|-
CASSLGQARYEQYF
TGTGCCAGCAGTTTGGGACAGGCGCGCTACGAGCAGTACTTC
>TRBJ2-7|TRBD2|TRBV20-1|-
CSARIAGIPSYEQYF
TGCAGTGCTAGAATAGCGGGCATACCCTCCTACGAGCAGTACTTC
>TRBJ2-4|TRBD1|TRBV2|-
CASSELTGGTQNIQYF
TGTGCCAGCAGTGAACTGACAGGGGGCACACAAAACATTCAGTACTTC
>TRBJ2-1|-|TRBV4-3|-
CASSQGRGQEQFF
TGCGCCAGCAGCCAAGGGAGAGGGCAAGAGCAGTTCTTC
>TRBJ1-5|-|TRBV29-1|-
CSVAWTADSNQPQHF
TGCAGCGTTGCCTGGACGGCCGATAGCAATCAGCCCCAGCATTTT
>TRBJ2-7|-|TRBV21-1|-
CASPRHSSYEQYF
TGTGCCAGCCCGAGGCACTCCTCCTACGAGCAGTACTTC
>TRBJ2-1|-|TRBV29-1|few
CSVVRSSAYNEQFF
TGCAGCGTTGTACGTAGCAGCGCCTACAATGAGCAGTTCTTC